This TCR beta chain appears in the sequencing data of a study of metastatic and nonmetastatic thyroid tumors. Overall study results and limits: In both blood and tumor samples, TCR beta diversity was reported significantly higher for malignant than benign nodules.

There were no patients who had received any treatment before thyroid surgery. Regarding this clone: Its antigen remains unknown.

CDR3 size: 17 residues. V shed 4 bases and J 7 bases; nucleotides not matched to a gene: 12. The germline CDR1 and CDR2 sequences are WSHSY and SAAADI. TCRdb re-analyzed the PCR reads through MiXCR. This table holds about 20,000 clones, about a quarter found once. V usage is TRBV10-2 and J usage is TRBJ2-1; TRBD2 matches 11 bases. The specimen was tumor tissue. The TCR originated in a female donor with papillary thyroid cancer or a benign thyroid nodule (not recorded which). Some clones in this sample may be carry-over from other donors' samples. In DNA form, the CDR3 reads TGCGCCAGCAGTGGCAATAGCGGGAGGGCCAGCGAAAATGAGCAGTTCTTC. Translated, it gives CASSGNSGRASENEQFF.